This T cell receptor (beta chain) was retrieved from a study of metastatic and nonmetastatic thyroid tumors. Study-level information: Repertoires were compared across blood and tumor or nodule tissue from malignant and benign thyroid patients. The study, taken as a whole, reports: A significant increase in TCR beta diversity was reportedly seen in malignant thyroid tumors relative to benign nodules, in blood and tumor.

At least ten counts were recorded for this clone. Its antigen is unknown. Per the study methods: Building a distant-metastasis classifier for papillary thyroid cancer drew on CDR3 differences across clinicopathological groups. TCRdb re-called the PCR reads with MiXCR. The V and J calls and clone size are TCRdb's, not the authors'. The sample consists of under 20,000 clones, about 34% of them appearing once. No treatment of any kind had been given to any patient before thyroid surgery. Sequencing was done on a sample of tumor tissue. The receptor's source is a male donor with papillary thyroid cancer or a benign thyroid nodule (not recorded which). Some clones in this sample may be carry-over from other donors' samples.

The CDR3 region has the DNA TGTGCCAGCAGTAGTCCCCGACTAGCAGGGCAGGCCGAGCAGTACTTC. Translation gives CASSSPRLAGQAEQYF. The V call is TRBV25-1, the J call TRBJ2-7; 7 positions match TRBD2. CDR3 size: 16 residues. V lost 5 bases and J lost 6; bases outside the gene matches: 16. Germline CDR1 MGHDK, CDR2 SYGVNS.